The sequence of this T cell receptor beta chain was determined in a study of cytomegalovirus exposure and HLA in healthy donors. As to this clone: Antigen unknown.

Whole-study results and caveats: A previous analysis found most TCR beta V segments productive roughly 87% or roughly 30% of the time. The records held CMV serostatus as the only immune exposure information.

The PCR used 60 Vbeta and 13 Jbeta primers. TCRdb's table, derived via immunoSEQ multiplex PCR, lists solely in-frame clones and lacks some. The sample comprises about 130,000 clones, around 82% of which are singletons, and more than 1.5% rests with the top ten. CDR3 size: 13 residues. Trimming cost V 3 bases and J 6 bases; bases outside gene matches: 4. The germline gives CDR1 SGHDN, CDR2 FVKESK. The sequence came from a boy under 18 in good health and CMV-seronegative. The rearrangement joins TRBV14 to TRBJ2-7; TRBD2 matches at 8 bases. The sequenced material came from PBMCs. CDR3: CASSQLAGSEQYF. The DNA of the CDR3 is TGTGCCAGCAGCCAGTTAGCGGGAAGCGAGCAGTACTTC.